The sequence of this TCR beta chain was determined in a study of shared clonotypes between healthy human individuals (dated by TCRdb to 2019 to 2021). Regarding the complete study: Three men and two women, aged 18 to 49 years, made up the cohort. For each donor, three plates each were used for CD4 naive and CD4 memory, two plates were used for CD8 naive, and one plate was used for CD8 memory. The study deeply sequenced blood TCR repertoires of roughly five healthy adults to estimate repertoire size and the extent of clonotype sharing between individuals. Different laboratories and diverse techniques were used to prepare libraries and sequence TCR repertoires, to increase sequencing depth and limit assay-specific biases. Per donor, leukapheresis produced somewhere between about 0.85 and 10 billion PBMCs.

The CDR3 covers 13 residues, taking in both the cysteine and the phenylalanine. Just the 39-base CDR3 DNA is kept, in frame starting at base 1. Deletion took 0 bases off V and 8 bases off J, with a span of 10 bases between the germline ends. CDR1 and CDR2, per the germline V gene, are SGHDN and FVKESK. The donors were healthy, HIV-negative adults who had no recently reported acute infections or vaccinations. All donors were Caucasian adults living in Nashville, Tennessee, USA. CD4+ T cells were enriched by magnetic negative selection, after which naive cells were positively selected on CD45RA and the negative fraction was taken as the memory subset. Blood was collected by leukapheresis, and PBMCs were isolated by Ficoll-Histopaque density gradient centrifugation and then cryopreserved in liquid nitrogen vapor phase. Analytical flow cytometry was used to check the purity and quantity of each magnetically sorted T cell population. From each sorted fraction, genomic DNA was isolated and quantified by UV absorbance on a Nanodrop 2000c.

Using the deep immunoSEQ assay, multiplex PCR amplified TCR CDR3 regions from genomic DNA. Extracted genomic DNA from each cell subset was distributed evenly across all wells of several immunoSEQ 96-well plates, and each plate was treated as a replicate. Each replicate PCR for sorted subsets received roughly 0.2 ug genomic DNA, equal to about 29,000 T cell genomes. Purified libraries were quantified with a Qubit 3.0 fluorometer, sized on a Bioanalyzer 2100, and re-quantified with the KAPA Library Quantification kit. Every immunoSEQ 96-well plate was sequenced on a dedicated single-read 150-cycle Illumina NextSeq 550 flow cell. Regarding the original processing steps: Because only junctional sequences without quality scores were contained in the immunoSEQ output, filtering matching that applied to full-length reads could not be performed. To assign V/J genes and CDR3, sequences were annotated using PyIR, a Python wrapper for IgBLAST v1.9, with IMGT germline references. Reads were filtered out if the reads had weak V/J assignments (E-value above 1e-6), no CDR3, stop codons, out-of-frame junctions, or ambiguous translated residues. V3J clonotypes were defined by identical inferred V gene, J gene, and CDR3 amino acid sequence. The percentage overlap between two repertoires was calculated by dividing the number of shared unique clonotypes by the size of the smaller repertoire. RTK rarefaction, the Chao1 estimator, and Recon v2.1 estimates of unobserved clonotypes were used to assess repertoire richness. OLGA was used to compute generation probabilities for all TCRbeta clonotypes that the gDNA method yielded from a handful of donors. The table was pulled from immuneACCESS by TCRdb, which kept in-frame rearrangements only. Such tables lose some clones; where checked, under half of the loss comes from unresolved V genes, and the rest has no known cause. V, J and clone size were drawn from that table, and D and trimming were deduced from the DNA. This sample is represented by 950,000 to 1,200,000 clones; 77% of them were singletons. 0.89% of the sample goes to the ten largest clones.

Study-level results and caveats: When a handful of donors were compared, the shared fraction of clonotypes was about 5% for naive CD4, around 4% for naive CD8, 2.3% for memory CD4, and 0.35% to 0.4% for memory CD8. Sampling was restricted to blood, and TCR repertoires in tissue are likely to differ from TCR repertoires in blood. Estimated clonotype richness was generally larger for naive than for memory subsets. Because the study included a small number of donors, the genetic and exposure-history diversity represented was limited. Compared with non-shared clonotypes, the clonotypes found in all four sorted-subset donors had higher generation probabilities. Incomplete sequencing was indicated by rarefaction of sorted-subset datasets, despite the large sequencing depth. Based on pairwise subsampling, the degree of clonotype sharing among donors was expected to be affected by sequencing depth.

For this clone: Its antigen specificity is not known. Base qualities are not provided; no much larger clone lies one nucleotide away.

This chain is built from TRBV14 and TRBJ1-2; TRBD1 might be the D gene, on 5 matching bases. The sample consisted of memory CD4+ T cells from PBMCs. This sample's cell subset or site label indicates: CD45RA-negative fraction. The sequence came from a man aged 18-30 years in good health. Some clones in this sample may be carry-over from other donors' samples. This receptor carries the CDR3 CASSQDRQGGYTF. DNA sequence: TGTGCCAGCAGCCAAGATCGGCAGGGAGGCTACACCTTC.